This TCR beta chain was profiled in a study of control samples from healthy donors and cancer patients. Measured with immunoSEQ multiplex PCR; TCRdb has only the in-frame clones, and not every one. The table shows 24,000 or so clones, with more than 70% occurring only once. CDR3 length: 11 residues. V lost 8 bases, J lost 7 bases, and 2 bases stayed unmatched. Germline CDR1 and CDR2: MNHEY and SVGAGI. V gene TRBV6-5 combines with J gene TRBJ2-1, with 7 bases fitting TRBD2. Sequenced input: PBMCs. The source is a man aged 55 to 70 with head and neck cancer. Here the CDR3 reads CASGEGNEQFF. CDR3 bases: TGTGCCAGCGGGGAGGGGAATGAGCAGTTCTTC.